Presented here are 17 T cell receptor beta chains from one specimen sequenced in a study. TCRdb fed the 5' RACE reads into MiXCR, producing one record per CDR3 protein. The data contain 6,000 or so distinct CDR3 sequences, approximately 70% of them singletons. The sequenced sample was memory CD4+ T cells sorted from a lymph node. As for subset: memory CD4+ T cells, CD4+CD45RO+CD25-. Receptor source: a female donor with breast cancer.

The chain combines TRBV20-1 with TRBJ1-6; possibly TRBD1 for D (6 bases). CDR1 DFQATT and CDR2 SNEGSKA come from the germline V gene (reference sequence). Trimming cost V 0 bases and J 11 bases, with 20 bases left between them. The CDR3 runs 16 residues. The DNA of the CDR3 is TGCAGTGCTAGAGATCGACGGGGGACACTTATTGCACCCCTCCACTTT. It translates to CSARDRRGTLIAPLHF.

The V call is TRBV20-1, the J call TRBJ2-1, with TRBD2 matching 13 bases. The CDR3 extends over 15 amino acids. Trimming removed 6 bases from V and 9 bases from J; junction bases left unmatched: 11. Germline V gives CDR1 DFQATT, CDR2 SNEGSKA (reference sequence). DNA for the CDR3: TGCAGTGCCACCCAACTAGCGGGGGGGGTTGGTGAGCAGTTCTTC. It codes for CSATQLAGGVGEQFF.

The chain has TRBV20-1 and TRBJ2-3; 8 nucleotides match TRBD2. CDR1 DFQATT and CDR2 SNEGSKA come from the germline V gene (reference sequence). V was clipped by 6 bases and J by 4 bases; unmatched bases: 12. The CDR3 length is 15 residues. CDR3 in amino acids: CSAPPPAGGSDTQYF. The DNA of the CDR3 is TGCAGTGCACCCCCCCCCGCGGGAGGATCAGATACGCAGTATTTT.

The genes are TRBV10-3 and TRBJ2-7, with D unresolved. Trimming removed 3 bases at V and 0 bases at J, with 9 bases between. In germline, CDR1 is ENHRY, CDR2 SYGVKD. The CDR3 runs to 14 residues. The CDR3 loop is CAISEGIGSYEQYF. CDR3 DNA: TGTGCCATCAGTGAAGGAATCGGCTCCTACGAGCAGTACTTC.

The chain carries TRBV12-3 or TRBV12-4 and TRBJ2-1; 7 bases map to TRBD2. The CDR3 contains 13 residues. With 3 bases clipped from V and 12 bases from J, the junction kept 8 bases outside the gene matches. The CDR3 coding sequence is TGTGCCAGCAGTTTGGACCGTCTAGCGGCGCAGTTCTTC. Its translation is CASSLDRLAAQFF.

The rearrangement joins TRBV20-1 to TRBJ2-3, with 7 bases fitting TRBD1. The CDR3 sequence is 15 residues long. Germline V lookup: CDR1 DFQATT, CDR2 SNEGSKA (reference sequence). The J segment lost 3 bases and the V segment lost 5 bases, leaving 11 bases of the junction unmatched. The CDR3 DNA sequence: TGCAGTGCTGAGGATAGACAGGGAAAAACAGATACGCAGTATTTT. Amino acids: CSAEDRQGKTDTQYF.

The rearrangement uses TRBV5-1 and TRBJ1-1; no clear D gene. CDR1 SGHRS and CDR2 YFSETQ come from the germline V gene. The CDR3 runs to 15 residues. V was clipped by 1 base and J by 0 bases, with 10 bases between them. CDR3 sequence: CASSLTTALNTEAFF. The CDR3 coding sequence is TGCGCCAGCAGCTTGACGACGGCCTTGAACACTGAAGCTTTCTTT.

This clonotype was recorded a few times. The rearrangement uses TRBV20-1 and TRBJ2-1, with D hard to call. The V gene's germline CDR1 is DFQATT and CDR2 SNEGSKA (reference sequence). With 1 base removed from V and 0 bases from J, the gap between germline ends came to 10 bases. This CDR3 has 15 amino acids. The CDR3 DNA sequence: TGCAGTGCTAGAGTTCGGGTGACCTCCTACAATGAGCAGTTCTTC. This translates into CSARVRVTSYNEQFF.

With respect to this clonotype: At one end, the junction sequence differs from germline, possibly due to a read error. This chain connects TRBV5-6 to TRBJ2-1; 7 bases fit TRBD1. This CDR3 spans 15 amino acids. Germline CDR1 reads SGHDT; CDR2 reads YYEEEE. The CDR3 loop reads CASRDRDSSYNEQFF. The DNA of the CDR3 is TGTGCCAGCAGGGACCGGGACAGCTCCTACAATGAGCAGTTTTTC.

This clonotype has more than one count but fewer than ten. The chain recombines TRBV11-2 with TRBJ2-1; a weak D match, TRBD1 (6 bases). Germline loops: CDR1 SGHAT, CDR2 FQNNGV. The CDR3 has 15 residues. V was clipped by 6 bases and J by 3 bases, with 15 bases between them. The CDR3 DNA reads TGTGCCAGCAGTGTTAGGGGGACAATCTACAATGAGCAGTTCTTC. This translates into CASSVRGTIYNEQFF.

In this sample, this clonotype turned up a few times. Its ends do not fully match the called genes, so a read error is possible. The V call is TRBV7-9, the J call TRBJ2-1; D is ambiguous. CDR3 length: 13 amino acids. The germline CDR1 and CDR2 sequences are SEHNR and FQNEAQ (reference sequence). CDR3 sequence reads: CASSPLNANEQFF. CDR3 nucleotides: TGTGCTAGCAGCCCCCTTAATGCGAATGAGCAGTTCTTC. The entire variable domain, with the rest obtained from reference TRBV7-9 and TRBJ2-1, is as follows: DTGVSQNPRHKITKRGQNVTFRCDPISEHNRLYWYRQTLGQGPEFLTYFQNEAQLEKSRLLSDRFSAERPKGSFSTLEIQRTEQGDSAMYLCASSPLNANEQFFGPGTRLTVL.

This chain connects TRBV20-1 to TRBJ2-1; the D gene is possibly TRBD1 (6 bases). Trimming took off 1 base at V and 0 bases at J, with 7 bases between the two ends. The CDR3 has 14 amino acids. In germline, CDR1 is DFQATT, CDR2 SNEGSKA (reference sequence). Written as DNA, the CDR3 is TGCAGTGCTAGAGGGGGGCCCTCCTACAATGAGCAGTTCTTC. It encodes CSARGGPSYNEQFF.

This clonotype has only one observation. The chain is built from TRBV28 and TRBJ2-7; D is possibly TRBD1 (5 bases). The CDR3 consists of 13 residues. With 10 bases removed from V and 6 bases from J, the gap between germline ends came to 19 bases. Germline CDR1 and CDR2: MDHEN and SYDVKM. CDR3 DNA: TGTGCCACTGTGGACACCTCTTTGGTCGAGCAGTACTTC. This sequence encodes CATVDTSLVEQYF.

The rearrangement uses TRBV10-3 and TRBJ2-7, with no clear D. Germline V CDR1 and CDR2: ENHRY, SYGVKD. CDR3 length: 11 amino acids. The V end lost 1 base, the J end lost 6 bases, and 4 bases lay between the germline ends. The CDR3 region has the DNA TGTGCCATCAGTGAGTACCGCGAGCAGTACTTC. Protein sequence: CAISEYREQYF.

The V and J genes are TRBV29-1 and TRBJ1-2, with D hard to call. Trimming stripped 5 bases from V and 2 bases from J, with 12 bases between. The CDR3 has 13 amino acids. Germline CDR1 SQVTM, CDR2 ANQGSEA. The chain's CDR3 is CSVWNSGNYGYTF. CDR3 bases: TGCAGCGTTTGGAATTCGGGGAACTATGGCTACACCTTC.

This clonotype came up a few times. V gene TRBV27 combines with J gene TRBJ1-6; 7 bases fit TRBD1. Trimming cost V 11 bases and J 8 bases; bases outside gene matches: 9. Germline CDR1 and CDR2: MNHEY and SMNVEV (reference sequence). CDR3 length: 13 residues. The CDR3 DNA reads TGTGCCGAACAAGACAGGGCAGATTCACCCCTCCACTTT. Translated, it gives CAEQDRADSPLHF.

The chain has TRBV7-3 and TRBJ2-2, with TRBD2 matching 7 bases. This CDR3 has 17 residues. With 2 bases clipped from V and 3 bases from J, the junction kept 9 bases outside the gene matches. The germline V gene has CDR1 SGHTA and CDR2 FQGTGA. CDR3 residues: CASSLYAGERYTGELFF. DNA of the CDR3: TGTGCCAGCAGCTTATACGCGGGGGAACGATACACCGGGGAGCTGTTTTTT.